This TCR beta chain was captured by sequencing in a study of identical twins listed by TCRdb under 2016. With regard to the full study: To test whether fetal clonotypes persist, this study deep-sequenced TCR alpha and beta repertoires from monozygotic twins, from unrelated adults of various ages, and from cord blood. To rule out contamination, the twin experiments were replicated at different times with different library preparation protocols. What the research found in general, with its limitations: Fewer insertions were carried by abundant cord blood beta clonotypes; a weaker similar trend was observed in young adult naive repertoires, while no such trend was observed in memory repertoires. Excess twin sharing in beta out-of-frame sequences was weaker because fewer shared sequences lowered the signal-to-noise ratio. Compared with coincidental sharing between unrelated individuals, out-of-frame TCR alpha sequences shared between twins had an excess of sequences with low generation probability. In monozygotic twins, recombination models systematically underestimated out-of-frame TCR alpha sharing, but the models matched the sharing seen between unrelated individuals. Because the same donors could not be followed over many years, the conclusions relied on cross-sectional statistical analysis. Invariant T cells such as MAIT and iNKT could partly confound zero-insertion analyses, although diverse VJ usage argued against such confounding for most clonotypes.

The germline V gene gives CDR1 as MNHEY and CDR2 as SVGEGT. The junction carries 8 bases between V and J, which are trimmed by 4 bases and 6 bases respectively. The CDR3 measures 12 amino acids from cysteine to phenylalanine. CDR3 DNA is the only sequence kept; it has 36 bases, read in frame from the first base. In its sample, this clonotype was seen many times. Its antigen is still unknown. No base quality values were provided; no much bigger clone lies one nucleotide off. Library prep was done by 5' RACE. These reads were obtained on an Illumina HiSeq 2000. A universal primer binding site was introduced by template switching, and a unique molecular identifier was present in the final cDNA, enabling accurate counting of TCR cDNA molecules. First-strand cDNA for TCR alpha and beta chains was synthesized from specific primers in the conserved constant-segment region. Each cDNA library was double barcoded, with a SMART-Mk sample barcode plus Illumina barcodes, to control for contamination. TruSeq adapter sequences, together with Illumina sample barcodes, were added in two successive PCR steps. Sequencing of the TCR alpha and beta cDNA libraries was done on the Illumina HiSeq platform using custom primers. On the authors' methods: MiGEC processed the raw reads to extract unique molecular identifiers, while MiXCR was used to determine the CDR3 positions. For each individual, recombination models were inferred using an EM algorithm with the repgenHMM and IGoR tools. The analysis of shared clonotypes was done with the tcR package in R, with sharing normalized by the product of cloneset sizes. To study raw recombination without the effects of thymic and clonal selection, out-of-frame nonproductive sequences were analyzed. TCRdb reran the public reads through fastp at Q25 and MiXCR, keeping productive beta chains. Each CDR3 protein appears once, grouped with its most common genes and DNA. TCRdb's processing, not the study's, gives the V and J calls here. This sample has about 720,000 distinct CDR3 sequences in its table, and 8% to 9% of those were observed once. In total, the top ten clones hold 0.75% to 1% of the sample.

Every donor in the study was a healthy Caucasian. Three pairs of female monozygotic twins, all aged 18 to 29 years, were included in the twin cohort. Peripheral blood mononuclear cells were used as the source from which RNA for TCR libraries was isolated. The same data also contributed to another study, on yellow fever vaccine responses in identical twins. As the second paper documents: The T cell response to vaccination in identical twins was reported by the authors to appear partly convergent and partly personalized. In identical twins, the study followed T cell clones that responded to the vaccine with precision.

This sequence originates from a woman between 18 and 29 years old in good health. Input material: PBMCs. The chain uses TRBV6-2 or TRBV6-3 and TRBJ2-3; the D gene cannot be named for sure. The CDR3 here reads CASSSHTDTQYF. In nucleotides, the sequence is TGTGCCAGCAGTTCGCACACCGATACGCAGTATTTT.